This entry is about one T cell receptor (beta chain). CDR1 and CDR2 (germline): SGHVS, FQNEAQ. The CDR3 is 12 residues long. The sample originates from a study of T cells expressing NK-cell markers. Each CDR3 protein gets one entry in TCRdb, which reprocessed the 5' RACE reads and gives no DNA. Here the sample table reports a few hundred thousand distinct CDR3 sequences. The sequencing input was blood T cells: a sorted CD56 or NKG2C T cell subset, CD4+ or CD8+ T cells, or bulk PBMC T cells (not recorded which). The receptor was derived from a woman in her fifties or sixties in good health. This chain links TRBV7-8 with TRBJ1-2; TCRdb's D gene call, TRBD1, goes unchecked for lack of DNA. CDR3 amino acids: CASSLQGHGYTF.